This entry lists 18 T cell receptor beta chains sequenced from one sample in a study of T cell responses to AZD1222 COVID-19 vaccine. The method was immunoSEQ multiplex PCR; TCRdb's version includes in-frame clones alone and lacks a portion of them. The sample shows over 150,000 clones, about 90% of them seen only once. This specimen consisted of peripheral blood, obtained on day 0 of MenACWY control vaccination. All receptors derive from an adult in good health.

A few counts support this clone. This sequence joins TRBV19 and TRBJ1-2, with TRBD1 as a possible D gene (6 bases). CDR1 and CDR2 (germline): LNHDA, SQIVND (reference sequence). There are 15 residues in the CDR3. With 9 bases removed from V and 0 bases from J, the gap between germline ends came to 17 bases. DNA of the CDR3: TGTGCCAGCACCCGGAGCAGGGGCACTAACTATGGCTACACCTTC. It translates to CASTRSRGTNYGYTF.

This chain uses TRBV19 with TRBJ2-1; TRBD1 matches 7 bases. The J segment lost 6 bases and the V segment lost 6 bases, leaving 11 bases of the junction unmatched. CDR1 LNHDA and CDR2 SQIVND come from the germline V gene (reference sequence). This CDR3 spans 15 amino acids. The CDR3 DNA follows: TGTGCCAGTAGCGACAGGACAGGAGGACCCAATGAGCAGTTCTTC. It specifies CASSDRTGGPNEQFF.

CDR3 loop: CASRNIRDGYNEQFF. DNA for the CDR3: TGTGCCAGCAGAAATATCCGGGACGGCTACAATGAGCAGTTCTTC. The chain carries TRBV2 and TRBJ2-1; D possibly uses TRBD1 or TRBD2 (5 bases each). Germline V gene data show CDR1 as SNHLY and CDR2 as FYNNEI. Trimming stripped 6 bases from V and 3 bases from J, with 15 bases between. This CDR3 spans 15 amino acids.

V and J are TRBV29-1 and TRBJ1-1, with D hard to call. CDR1 is SQVTM and CDR2 is ANQGSEA in the germline V gene. V shed 6 bases and J shed 1 base, with 12 bases lying between them. The CDR3 spans 13 residues. The CDR3 protein is CSVADLRNTEAFF. CDR3 nucleotide sequence: TGCAGCGTCGCTGACCTGAGGAACACTGAAGCTTTCTTT.

The chain combines TRBV27 with TRBJ1-5; the D gene is possibly TRBD1 (5 bases). CDR1 and CDR2 (germline): MNHEY, SMNVEV (reference sequence). The CDR3 length is 15 residues. V was shortened by 4 bases and J by 0 bases, with 10 bases between the two germline ends. This CDR3 is CASSYVGGSNQPQHF. The CDR3 DNA is TGTGCCAGCAGTTACGTTGGGGGTAGCAATCAGCCCCAGCATTTT.

The chain employs TRBV6-5 and TRBJ2-7; D is uncertain. Germline CDR1 reads MNHEY; CDR2 reads SVGAGI. V lost 5 bases to trimming and J lost 0 bases, with 11 bases between them. The CDR3 runs 14 residues. CDR3 region: CASSPRPTSYEQYF. CDR3 coding DNA: TGTGCCAGCAGTCCCCGACCGACCTCCTACGAGCAGTACTTC.

The J gene is TRBJ2-1, the V gene TRBV24-1; 7 bases match TRBD1. The CDR3 is 15 amino acids. From germline, CDR1 is KGHDR and CDR2 SFDVKD. V lost 7 bases and J lost 8; bases outside the gene matches: 13. CDR3 DNA: TGTGCCACCAGCAGACACAGGGGCGTGATAGATGAGCAGTTCTTC. It specifies CATSRHRGVIDEQFF.

V and J are TRBV19 and TRBJ2-3; D gene unclear. V dropped 7 bases and J dropped 5 bases, with 13 bases sitting between them. The length of the CDR3 is 13 residues. The germline gives CDR1 LNHDA, CDR2 SQIVND (reference sequence). The DNA for the CDR3 is TGTGCCAGTAACCCCACGGGTGGAGATACGCAGTATTTT. Translated: CASNPTGGDTQYF. Full variable domain (outside the CDR3, taken from reference TRBV19 and TRBJ2-3): DGGITQSPKYLFRKEGQNVTLSCEQNLNHDAMYWYRQDPGQGLRLIYYSQIVNDFQKGDIAEGYSVSREKKESFPLTVTSAQKNPTAFYLCASNPTGGDTQYFGPGTRLTVL.

The chain is built from TRBV6-5 and TRBJ2-3; 8 nucleotides match TRBD2. The CDR3 has 13 residues. Per germline, CDR1 MNHEY and CDR2 SVGAGI. J lost 4 bases, V lost 7 bases, and 4 bases had no gene match. The CDR3 DNA is TGTGCCAGCACCCCAGCGGGAGCAGATACGCAGTATTTT. Encoded protein: CASTPAGADTQYF.

V is TRBV19 and J is TRBJ1-2; no definite D call. This CDR3 spans 13 amino acids. Trimming cost V 9 bases and J 2 bases, with 13 bases left between them. Germline CDR1 reads LNHDA; CDR2 reads SQIVND (reference sequence). CDR3 sequence reads: CASSYPPNYGYTF. The CDR3 nucleotides read TGTGCCAGCAGTTATCCTCCCAACTATGGCTACACCTTC.

The V call is TRBV6-5, the J call TRBJ1-2; D might be TRBD1 (5 bases). CDR1 is MNHEY, CDR2 SVGAGI, per germline. This CDR3 comprises 15 residues. V gave up 2 bases and J gave up 8 bases, with 18 bases separating them. In nucleotides, the CDR3 is TGTGCCAGCAGTTACCTTGACAGCATGATACTCGGCTACACCTTC. Its protein product is CASSYLDSMILGYTF.

The V gene is TRBV20-1, the J gene TRBJ2-7, with D unresolved. Germline V CDR1 and CDR2: DFQATT, SNEGSKA (reference sequence). The CDR3 consists of 11 residues. V was cut by 1 base and J by 5 bases, with 6 bases left in between. In nucleotides, the CDR3 is TGCAGTGCTAGAGTGGGGAACGAGCAGTACTTC. It specifies CSARVGNEQYF.

This chain joins TRBV3-1 (or the pseudogene TRBV3-2) and TRBJ2-1, with 9 bases lining up with TRBD2. The V segment lost 4 bases and the J segment 6 bases; nucleotides outside the gene matches: 10. The CDR3 has 16 amino acids. Germline CDR1 LGHDT, CDR2 YNNKEL (reference sequence). The DNA for the CDR3 is TGTGCCAGCAGCCCCGGTTGCGGGAGGGGGGGCAATGAGCAGTTCTTC. Residues: CASSPGCGRGGNEQFF.

V and J are TRBV5-1 and TRBJ2-1; the D is unclear. Germline V gives CDR1 SGHRS, CDR2 YFSETQ. The V end lost 6 bases, the J end lost 6 bases, and 16 bases lay between the germline ends. There are 14 residues in the CDR3. The CDR3 loop reads CASTPSRVGNEQFF. CDR3 nucleotides: TGCGCCAGCACCCCGTCACGGGTGGGCAATGAGCAGTTCTTC.

The V gene is TRBV10-1, the J gene TRBJ2-1; D might be TRBD2 (5 bases). This CDR3 has 14 residues. Trimming took off 3 bases at V and 8 bases at J, with 14 bases between the two ends. Germline CDR1 and CDR2: WNHNN and SYGVQD (reference sequence). CDR3: CASSDGGFGDEQFF. CDR3 sequence (DNA): TGCGCCAGCAGTGATGGCGGGTTCGGGGATGAGCAGTTCTTC.

V usage is TRBV5-5 and J usage is TRBJ2-5, with 10 bases matching TRBD2. Germline values: CDR1 SGHKS, CDR2 YYEKEE (reference sequence). V shed 2 bases, J shed 2 bases, and the junction held 6 bases outside the gene matches. The CDR3 is 16 amino acids. CDR3 sequence: CASSFGAGGTQETQYF. CDR3 DNA sequence: TGTGCCAGCAGCTTTGGAGCGGGGGGGACACAAGAGACCCAGTACTTC.

As for this clone: Other DNA sequences of this sample code for an identical CDR3. V usage is TRBV18 and J usage is TRBJ1-5, with 7 bases identical to TRBD1. The V and J ends lost 3 bases and 2 bases, in that order; junction bases with no gene match: 1. CDR1 is KGHSH, CDR2 LQKENI, per germline. This CDR3 contains 14 residues. This CDR3 reads CASSPGQGNQPQHF. The CDR3 DNA is TGTGCCAGCTCACCCGGACAGGGCAATCAGCCCCAGCATTTT.

The chain joins TRBV12-5 to TRBJ1-2, with a tentative D call TRBD1 (5 bases). Germline CDR1 and CDR2: LGHNT and FRNRAP. Trimming cost V 0 bases and J 7 bases, with 12 bases left between them. The CDR3 extends over 14 amino acids. This CDR3 reads CASGLVAGVSGYTF. CDR3 DNA sequence: TGTGCTAGTGGTTTGGTTGCGGGGGTTAGTGGCTACACCTTC.